This T cell receptor beta chain was captured in a study of blood T cells in healthy people across ages. Study-level points and caveats: Age advanced and TCR beta diversity per million T cells fell, roughly linearly.

There are a few counts of this clonotype. Its specificity is unknown. An end of the junction does not agree with germline; a read error may underlie this. Sample-barcoded 5' priming and a J-beta primer mix drove a second PCR of roughly 7 to 11 cycles. TCRdb ran MiXCR on the 5' RACE reads and lists one entry per CDR3 protein. In the table there are 700,000 or so distinct CDR3 sequences, about a fifth of which are singletons. CDR1 is ENHRY and CDR2 is SYGVKD in the germline V gene. CDR3 length equals 12 residues. The source is a man in his 70s in good health. This rearrangement joins TRBV10-3 to TRBJ2-1, with D hard to call. Material: blood. The CDR3 coding sequence is TGTGCCCTCAGTTTGACCTACAATGAGCAGTTCTTC. The encoded protein is CALSLTYNEQFF.